The 20 T cell receptor beta chains below come from one sample, sequenced in a study of T cells in Graves' hyperthyroidism and ophthalmopathy. Amplification targeted TCR beta CDR3 regions from RNA transcripts. RT-PCR in the first round (using the HTBI primer set) targeted the TCR CDR3. TCRdb called the multiplex PCR reads again in MiXCR, with one record for every CDR3 protein. In the table there are roughly 720,000 distinct CDR3 sequences, about 18% of which are singletons. Sample: blood. The source is a man aged 45-65 years with Graves' hyperthyroidism.

The V gene is TRBV7-9, the J gene TRBJ1-4; 8 positions agree with TRBD1. Germline CDR1 reads SEHNR; CDR2 reads FQNEAQ (reference sequence). J gave up 7 bases and V 7 bases, and 5 bases lay outside the gene matches. CDR3 size: 13 residues. The CDR3 region is CASTFGQGEKLFF. The CDR3 DNA reads TGTGCCAGCACCTTCGGACAGGGTGAAAAACTGTTTTTT. The full variable domain, in which reference TRBV7-9 and TRBJ1-4 provide the parts outside the CDR3, is DTGVSQNPRHKITKRGQNVTFRCDPISEHNRLYWYRQTLGQGPEFLTYFQNEAQLEKSRLLSDRFSAERPKGSFSTLEIQRTEQGDSAMYLCASTFGQGEKLFFGSGTQLSVL.

This rearrangement joins TRBV20-1 to TRBJ2-7; the D gene is possibly TRBD1 (6 bases). The CDR3 is made up of 12 amino acids. Looked up from germline, CDR1 is DFQATT and CDR2 is SNEGSKA (reference sequence). The V end lost 5 bases, the J end lost 2 bases, and 10 bases lay between the germline ends. CDR3 sequence reads: CSAPGDTYEQYF. Here the CDR3 DNA reads TGCAGTGCTCCCGGGGACACCTACGAGCAGTACTTC.

This clonotype has just a few counts. The chain couples TRBV6-1 to TRBJ2-7, with 10 bases fitting TRBD1. CDR3 length: 15 amino acids. Unmatched junction bases numbered 3, after V lost 3 bases and J lost 1 base. Looked up from germline, CDR1 is MNHNS and CDR2 is SASEGT. The CDR3 protein is CASSDRTGGSYEQYF. Written as DNA, the CDR3 is TGTGCCAGCAGTGATCGGACAGGGGGGTCCTACGAGCAGTACTTC.

This clonotype was found a few times. V and J are TRBV19 and TRBJ2-2; 8 nucleotides match TRBD2. CDR3 length: 16 residues. From germline, CDR1 is LNHDA and CDR2 SQIVND (reference sequence). With 5 bases clipped from V and 5 bases from J, the junction kept 10 bases outside the gene matches. CDR3 sequence reads: CASSGLRGGHTGELFF. The CDR3 region has the DNA TGTGCCAGTAGTGGGCTGCGCGGGGGGCATACCGGGGAGCTGTTTTTT.

This clonotype was seen only a few times. The chain links TRBV5-4 to TRBJ2-2; 14 nucleotides align to TRBD2. Germline assignment: CDR1 SGHNT and CDR2 YYREEE (reference sequence). The CDR3 has 17 amino acids. The trim removed 5 bases at V and 2 bases at J, leaving 5 bases unmatched. This CDR3 is CASRKTSGRANTGELFF. The CDR3 region has the DNA TGTGCCAGCAGAAAGACTAGCGGGAGGGCTAACACCGGGGAGCTGTTTTTT.

The gene calls are TRBV6-2 or TRBV6-3 and TRBJ2-5; maybe TRBD2 (8 bases). V was pared by 4 bases and J by 5 bases, with 26 bases between. CDR1 and CDR2 (germline): MNHEY, SVGEGT. CDR3 length: 18 residues. The CDR3 nucleotides are TGTGCCAGCAGTTCCCCTTACTGGGGACTAGGGGGCGGGGAGACCCAGTACTTC. Its protein is CASSSPYWGLGGGETQYF.

This clonotype was seen at least ten times. As DNA, the CDR3 is TGTGCCAGCAGTTACAACCTAGCGGGAGTCATGACCGGGGAGCTGTTTTTT. Translation gives CASSYNLAGVMTGELFF. V usage is TRBV6-1 and J usage is TRBJ2-2; 10 nucleotides agree with TRBD2. Trimming at V came to 5 bases and at J to 5 bases, leaving 11 bases not matched to a gene. The length of the CDR3 is 17 residues. From germline, CDR1 is MNHNS and CDR2 SASEGT.

The chain couples TRBV15 to TRBJ1-4; the D is unclear. Germline V gene data show CDR1 as LNHNV and CDR2 as YYDKDF (reference sequence). The length of the CDR3 is 16 residues. V lost 1 base, J lost 0 bases, and 9 bases lay in between. The CDR3 reads CATSRAVGATNEKLFF. The CDR3 DNA reads as TGTGCCACCAGCAGAGCCGTCGGGGCAACTAATGAAAAACTGTTTTTT.

The chain combines TRBV28 with TRBJ1-2; 7 nucleotides align to TRBD1. This CDR3 comprises 13 residues. With V trimmed by 2 bases and J by 7 bases, 4 bases remained unmatched. CDR1 is MDHEN, CDR2 SYDVKM, per germline. CDR3: CASSLPDRSGYTF. DNA of the CDR3: TGTGCCAGCAGTTTACCGGACAGGAGTGGCTACACCTTC.

This clonotype was counted ten times or more. The chain recombines TRBV6-2 or TRBV6-3 with TRBJ1-5; D gene uncertain. V was clipped by 7 bases and J by 9 bases, with 16 bases between them. Per germline, CDR1 MNHEY and CDR2 SVGEGT. This CDR3 spans 13 amino acids. The chain's CDR3 is CASTLMGNGPQHF. CDR3 nucleotides: TGTGCCAGCACCCTGATGGGTAATGGGCCCCAGCATTTT.

This clonotype was detected many times. The chain joins TRBV15 to TRBJ1-4; D is uncertain. Germline V gives CDR1 LNHNV, CDR2 YYDKDF (reference sequence). This CDR3 contains 13 residues. Trimming removed 0 bases from V and 8 bases from J, with 7 bases in between. The CDR3 is CATSRDQTEKLFF. The CDR3 DNA sequence: TGTGCCACCAGCAGAGACCAGACGGAAAAACTGTTTTTT.

This clonotype has a handful of counts. The chain links TRBV6-1 to TRBJ2-1; a possible D gene is TRBD2 (6 bases). CDR1 and CDR2 from the germline V gene are MNHNS and SASEGT. The CDR3 is 15 amino acids. The V end lost 5 bases, the J end lost 4 bases, and 15 bases lay between the germline ends. CDR3 residues: CASSKSGLGYNEQFF. The CDR3 DNA follows: TGTGCCAGCAGTAAAAGCGGGTTAGGGTACAATGAGCAGTTCTTC.

The J gene is TRBJ1-1, the V gene TRBV6-2 or TRBV6-3; no reliable D call. V was trimmed by 8 bases and J by 0 bases, leaving 7 bases between them. The CDR3 consists of 12 residues. Germline CDR1 MNHEY, CDR2 SVGEGT. DNA of the CDR3: TGTGCCAGCTTGACGGTGAACACTGAAGCTTTCTTT. Encoded protein: CASLTVNTEAFF.

This clonotype was observed at least ten times. This chain connects TRBV11-2 to TRBJ2-7; D unresolved. This CDR3 region has 13 residues. Germline lookup yields CDR1 SGHAT and CDR2 FQNNGV. The V gene lost 4 bases and the J gene lost 4 bases, with 11 bases spanning the gap. The CDR3: CASSSPEQYEQYF. CDR3 in DNA: TGTGCCAGCAGCTCACCCGAACAGTACGAGCAGTACTTC.

This clonotype was counted only a few times. The chain is built from TRBV18 and TRBJ1-3; tentatively, D is TRBD1 (5 bases). Between the trimmed V and J ends, which lost 4 bases and 1 base, there was a span of 17 bases. Germline-derived CDR1 and CDR2 are KGHSH and LQKENI. The CDR3 runs to 17 residues. As DNA, the CDR3 is TGTGCCAGCTCACAGTCCCGGGGCGGCAGATCTGGAAACACCATATATTTT. This gives the protein CASSQSRGGRSGNTIYF.

This clonotype was seen at least ten times. V and J are TRBV27 and TRBJ2-1; D possibly matches TRBD1 or TRBD2 (7 bases each). This CDR3 contains 15 residues. Trimming took off 7 bases at V and 2 bases at J, with 15 bases between the two ends. Germline V gene lookup returns CDR1 MNHEY and CDR2 SMNVEV (reference sequence). The CDR3 sequence: CASTRGGGPYNEQFF. DNA of the CDR3: TGTGCCAGCACCAGGGGGGGAGGGCCCTACAATGAGCAGTTCTTC.

Many counts were recorded for this clonotype. The chain links TRBV20-1 to TRBJ2-5; D possibly matches TRBD1 or TRBD2 (6 bases each). Germline CDR1 and CDR2: DFQATT and SNEGSKA (reference sequence). V was pared by 5 bases and J by 4 bases, with 17 bases between. The CDR3 has 14 amino acids. The CDR3 reads CSAPARGRGETQYF. The CDR3 DNA reads as TGCAGTGCTCCCGCCCGGGGGCGAGGAGAGACCCAGTACTTC.

V usage is TRBV24-1 and J usage is TRBJ2-1, with no clear D. The length of the CDR3 is 14 residues. Germline-derived CDR1 and CDR2 are KGHDR and SFDVKD. Trimming removed 5 bases at V and 4 bases at J, with 11 bases between. The CDR3 protein is CATSAVGRYNEQFF. CDR3 coding DNA: TGTGCCACCAGTGCCGTGGGAAGATACAATGAGCAGTTCTTC.

The chain links TRBV3-1 to TRBJ2-2, with D perhaps assigned TRBD1 or TRBD2 (5 bases each). V lost 4 bases and J lost 9, with 9 bases in between. CDR1 is LGHDT, CDR2 YNNKEL, per germline (reference sequence). The CDR3 is 12 residues long. Here the CDR3 reads CASSPGTRELFF. The CDR3 DNA sequence: TGTGCCAGCAGCCCCGGGACGAGGGAGCTGTTTTTT. Combining the CDR3 with reference TRBV3-1 and TRBJ2-2 gives the whole variable domain DTAVSQTPKYLVTQMGNDKSIKCEQNLGHDTMYWYKQDSKKFLKIMFSYNNKELIINETVPNRFSPKSPDKAHLNLHINSLELGDSAVYFCASSPGTRELFFGEGSRLTVL.

A remark on this clonotype: This may stem from a read error, because a much larger clone lies one nucleotide away. The chain is built from TRBV7-9 and TRBJ1-2, with a tentative D call TRBD1 (5 bases). Germline lookup yields CDR1 SEHNR and CDR2 FQNEAQ (reference sequence). The V end was cut by 0 bases, the J end by 8 bases, with 13 bases between. The CDR3 spans 14 residues. CDR3 nucleotides: TGTGCCAGCAGCTTAGCTTTGGTAGGGGACGGCTACACCTTC. It encodes CASSLALVGDGYTF.